Each of the 3 T cell receptor beta chains below was sequenced from the same sample in a study of T cell responses to AZD1222 COVID-19 vaccine. The table came from immunoSEQ multiplex PCR; TCRdb's copy has only in-frame clones and leaves some out. The sample contains 150,000 to 200,000 clones, around nine tenths of which appear only once. Sequences were derived from peripheral blood, sampled on day 0 of AZD1222 vaccination. These TCRs come from an adult in good health.

The V call is TRBV14, the J call TRBJ1-2; D unclear. Germline CDR1 reads SGHDN; CDR2 reads FVKESK. CDR3 length: 15 residues. Trimming removed 4 bases from V and 0 bases from J, with 12 bases in between. In DNA, the CDR3 is TGTGCCAGCAGCCCTTCGGGAGTACCTAACTATGGCTACACCTTC. It translates to CASSPSGVPNYGYTF.

This clone turned up a few times. V and J are TRBV5-1 and TRBJ1-2; D is perhaps TRBD1 (5 bases). CDR1 and CDR2 (germline): SGHRS, YFSETQ. The CDR3 length is 14 residues. The V end was cut by 2 bases, the J end by 3 bases, with 11 bases between. CDR3: CASSFGGRDYGYTF. The CDR3 DNA is TGCGCCAGCAGCTTTGGGGGAAGGGACTATGGCTACACCTTC.

This rearrangement joins TRBV28 to TRBJ2-3; 12 bases map to TRBD1. J gave up 5 bases and V 4 bases, and 7 bases lay outside the gene matches. CDR3 length: 16 amino acids. CDR1 and CDR2 from the germline V gene are MDHEN and SYDVKM. The CDR3: CASSSPGQGARDTQYF. The DNA for the CDR3 is TGTGCCAGCAGTTCTCCGGGACAGGGGGCTCGAGATACGCAGTATTTT.